This T cell receptor beta chain was recovered during a study of T cell responses to AZD1222 COVID-19 vaccine. Overall study results and limits: Among vaccine-associated CD4 TCRs, coverage spanned spike, with dominance at 160-218 and 743-854.

Sequencing was performed with immunoSEQ multiplex PCR; in TCRdb, only in-frame clones are kept and a portion is missing. The table includes 90,000 to 120,000 clones, around 94% detected once. Germline V gene sequence: CDR1 MDHEN, CDR2 SYDVKM. Trimming took off 3 bases at V and 4 bases at J, with 9 bases between the two ends. The CDR3 loop spans 13 amino acids. As concerns this clone: Antigen specificity is unknown.

The source of this sequence is an adult in good health. The sample was peripheral blood, taken on day 0 of AZD1222 vaccination. The rearrangement uses TRBV28 and TRBJ1-2, with no clear D. CDR3 DNA sequence: TGTGCCAGCAGTTTGGAGGTGAGCTATGGCTACACCTTC. Translation: CASSLEVSYGYTF.